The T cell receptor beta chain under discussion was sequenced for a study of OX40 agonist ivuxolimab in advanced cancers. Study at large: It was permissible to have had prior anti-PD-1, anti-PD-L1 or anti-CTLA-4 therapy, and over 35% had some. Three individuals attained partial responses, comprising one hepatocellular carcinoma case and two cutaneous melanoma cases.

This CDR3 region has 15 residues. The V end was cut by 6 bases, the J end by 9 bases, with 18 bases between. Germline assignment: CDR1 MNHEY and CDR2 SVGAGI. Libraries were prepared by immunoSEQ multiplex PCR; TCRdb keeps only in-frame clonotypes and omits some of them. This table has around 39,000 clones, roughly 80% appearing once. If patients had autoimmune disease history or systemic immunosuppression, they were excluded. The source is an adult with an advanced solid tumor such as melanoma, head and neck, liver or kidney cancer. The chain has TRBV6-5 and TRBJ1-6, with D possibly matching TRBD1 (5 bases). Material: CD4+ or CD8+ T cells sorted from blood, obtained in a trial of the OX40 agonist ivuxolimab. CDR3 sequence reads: CASSRQKTRGSPLHF. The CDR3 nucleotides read TGTGCCAGCAGCCGTCAAAAGACGAGGGGTTCACCCCTCCACTTT.